The entry that follows covers one T cell receptor (beta chain) sequence. The antigen remains unidentified. Per germline, CDR1 DFQATT and CDR2 SNEGSKA (reference sequence). V lost 4 bases to trimming and J lost 6 bases; unmatched junction nucleotides: 10. CDR3 length: 15 amino acids. The Oncomine TCR Beta short-read assay sequenced DNA from cultured CD4+ T cells. Via MiXCR, TCRdb re-called the PCR reads, giving one row per CDR3 protein. The sample shows approximately 15,000 distinct CDR3 sequences, roughly 43% of them seen only once. Treatment noted: approximately 9-day PBMC culture with coronavirus spike peptide pools or control peptides (ViraFEST assay). The data were taken from a study of vaccination and CD4 T cells after COVID-19.

This clonotype was obtained from a human donor who had recovered from COVID-19. The sample in question was CD4+ T cells from blood, cultured in vitro, obtained before SARS-CoV-2 vaccination. This chain connects TRBV20-1 to TRBJ2-3; 10 bases are shared with TRBD2. The CDR3 region has the DNA TGCAGTGCTATCGGGCTAGCGGGGGCCAGGGATACGCAGTATTTT. Translation: CSAIGLAGARDTQYF.